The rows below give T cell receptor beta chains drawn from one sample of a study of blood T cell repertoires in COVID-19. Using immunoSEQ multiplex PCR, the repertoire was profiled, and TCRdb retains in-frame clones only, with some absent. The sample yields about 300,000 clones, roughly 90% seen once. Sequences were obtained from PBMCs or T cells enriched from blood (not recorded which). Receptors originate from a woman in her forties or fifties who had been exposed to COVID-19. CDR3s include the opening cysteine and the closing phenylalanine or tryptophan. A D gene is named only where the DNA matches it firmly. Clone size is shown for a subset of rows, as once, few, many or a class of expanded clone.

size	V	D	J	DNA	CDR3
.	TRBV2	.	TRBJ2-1	TGTGCCAGCAACGGCGGGGCAAACAATGAGCAGTTCTTC	CASNGGANNEQFF
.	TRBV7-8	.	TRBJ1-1	TGTGCCAGCAGCTTAGGAGGGGGAAGGACTGAAGCTTTCTTT	CASSLGGGRTEAFF
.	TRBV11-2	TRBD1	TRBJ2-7	TGTGCCAGCAGCTCCTTCCGGGACAGGGAAAAACTAAACGAGCAGTACTTC	CASSSFRDREKLNEQYF
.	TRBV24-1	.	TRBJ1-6	TGTGCCACCAGTGATTTGTCGGGTTCACCCCTCCACTTT	CATSDLSGSPLHF
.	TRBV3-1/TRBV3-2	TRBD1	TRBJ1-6	TGTGCCAGCAGCCCCGGCAGGGGGAACTCACCCCTCCACTTT	CASSPGRGNSPLHF
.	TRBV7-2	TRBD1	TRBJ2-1	TGTGCCAGCAGCCCAGGGCCCGGGACAGGAAGAAATGAGCAGTTCTTC	CASSPGPGTGRNEQFF
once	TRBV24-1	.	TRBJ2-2	TGTGCCACCAGTGATTTTATGCAGGAGAACACCGGGGAGCTGTTTTTT	CATSDFMQENTGELFF
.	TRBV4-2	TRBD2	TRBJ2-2	TGTGCCAGCAGCCCCCGACTAGCGGGAGACACGAACACCGGGGAGCTGTTTTTT	CASSPRLAGDTNTGELFF
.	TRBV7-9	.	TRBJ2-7	TGTGCCAGCAGCTTACAGGGGGGAACCTACGAGCAGTACTTC	CASSLQGGTYEQYF
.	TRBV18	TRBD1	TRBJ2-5	TGTGCCAGCTCAGACAGGGTAAGAGAGACCCAGTACTTC	CASSDRVRETQYF
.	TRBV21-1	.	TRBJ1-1	TGTGCCAGCAGCAACGACAGTTCGAACACTGAAGCTTTCTTT	CASSNDSSNTEAFF
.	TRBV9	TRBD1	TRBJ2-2	TGTGCCAGCAGCGCAACGACAGGGGCTTTGAACACCGGGGAGCTGTTTTTT	CASSATTGALNTGELFF
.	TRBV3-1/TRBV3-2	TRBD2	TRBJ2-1	TGTGCCAGCAGCCTCCTAGCGGCGGAAAATGAGCAGTTCTTC	CASSLLAAENEQFF
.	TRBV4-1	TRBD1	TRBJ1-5	TGCGCCAGCAGCCCGTCCGGGACAGGGGGTGGTCAGCCCCAGCATTTT	CASSPSGTGGGQPQHF
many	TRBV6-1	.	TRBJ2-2	TGTGCCAGCAGTGAAAAGGGGGACACCGGGGAGCTGTTTTTT	CASSEKGDTGELFF
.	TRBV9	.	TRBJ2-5	TGTGCCAGCAGCGTCCGGGAAGAGACCCAGTACTTC	CASSVREETQYF
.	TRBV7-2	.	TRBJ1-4	TGTGCCAGCAGCTTACAAAGGGGTAATAATGAAAAACTGTTTTTT	CASSLQRGNNEKLFF
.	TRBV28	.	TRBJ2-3	TGTGCCAGCAGCCGACTAAACCCCACAGATACGCAGTATTTT	CASSRLNPTDTQYF
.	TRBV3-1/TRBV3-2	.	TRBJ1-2	TGTGCCAGCAGCCCGCCTGTGGGGGGGCAATATGGCTACACCTTC	CASSPPVGGQYGYTF
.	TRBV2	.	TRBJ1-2	TGTGCCAGCAGTGACACAGCGGCGGGCTACACCTTC	CASSDTAAGYTF
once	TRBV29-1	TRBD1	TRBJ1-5	TGCAGCGTGACGGACAGGGCTGGTCAGCCCCAGCATTTT	CSVTDRAGQPQHF
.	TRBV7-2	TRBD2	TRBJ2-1	TGTGCCAGCAGCTTTGGGGGAGGGACGGGGAATGAGCAGTTCTTC	CASSFGGGTGNEQFF
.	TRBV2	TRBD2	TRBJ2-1	TGTGCCAGCAAACACCTAGCGGACTACAATGAGCAGTTCTTC	CASKHLADYNEQFF
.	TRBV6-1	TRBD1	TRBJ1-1	TGTGCCAGCAGTGAAGACGCGACAGGGAGGCGAAGCACTGAAGCTTTCTTT	CASSEDATGRRSTEAFF
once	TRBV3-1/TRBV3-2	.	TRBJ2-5	TGTGCCAGCAGCCAAGATGCGTCCCAAGAGACCCAGTACTTC	CASSQDASQETQYF
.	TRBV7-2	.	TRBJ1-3	TGTGCCAGCAGCTTAGTGGGCAGCCCCTCTGGAAACACCATATATTTT	CASSLVGSPSGNTIYF
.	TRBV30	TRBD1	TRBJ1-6	TGTGCCTGGAGGGTCAGGGGGAGCTCCTATAATTCACCCCTCCACTTT	CAWRVRGSSYNSPLHF
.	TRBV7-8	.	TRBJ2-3	TGTGCCAGCAGCGACAGGGATACGCAGTATTTT	CASSDRDTQYF
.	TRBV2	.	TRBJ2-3	TGTGCCAGCCTTCGACTAGTCGAGTCGGATACGCAGTATTTT	CASLRLVESDTQYF